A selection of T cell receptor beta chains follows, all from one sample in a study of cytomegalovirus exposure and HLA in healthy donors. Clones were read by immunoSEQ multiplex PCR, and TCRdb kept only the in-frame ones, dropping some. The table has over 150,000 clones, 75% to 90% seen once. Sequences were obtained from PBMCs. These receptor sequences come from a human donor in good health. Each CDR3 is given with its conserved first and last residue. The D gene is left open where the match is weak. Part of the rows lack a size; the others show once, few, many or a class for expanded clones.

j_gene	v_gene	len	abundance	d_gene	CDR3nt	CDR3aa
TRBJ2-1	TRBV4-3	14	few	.	TGCGCCAGCAGCCCGAGGACTCGAGACAATGAGCAGTTCTTC	CASSPRTRDNEQFF
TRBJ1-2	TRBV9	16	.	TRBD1	TGTGCCAGCAGCCCGAGTCCACAGGGGAGGAGGTATGGCTACACCTTC	CASSPSPQGRRYGYTF
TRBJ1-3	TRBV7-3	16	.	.	TGTGCCAGCAGCTTAGGGTGGGCTATTGCGGGAAACACCATATATTTT	CASSLGWAIAGNTIYF
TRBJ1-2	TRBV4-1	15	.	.	TGCGCCAGCAGCCAAGGCGGGGGCGCCTACTATGGCTACACCTTC	CASSQGGGAYYGYTF
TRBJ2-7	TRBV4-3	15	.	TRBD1	TGCGCCAGCAGCCCTGGACAGGCTTCCTCCTACGAGCAGTACTTC	CASSPGQASSYEQYF
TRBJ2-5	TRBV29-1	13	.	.	TGCAGCGTTTACGGACACATAGGAGAGACCCAGTACTTC	CSVYGHIGETQYF
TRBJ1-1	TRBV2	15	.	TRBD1	TGTGCCAGCAGTGACCCGGGACAGGGTGGCGGTGAAGCTTTCTTT	CASSDPGQGGGEAFF
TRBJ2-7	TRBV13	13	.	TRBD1	TGTGCCAGCAGCTCGGGGACAGGGTTCGAACAGTACTTC	CASSSGTGFEQYF
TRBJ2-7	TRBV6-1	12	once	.	TGTGCCAGCACAGGGGTTTTCTACGAGCAGTACTTC	CASTGVFYEQYF
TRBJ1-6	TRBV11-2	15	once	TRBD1	TGTGCCAGCAGCTTAGTTGGGACAGTATATTCACCCCTCCACTTT	CASSLVGTVYSPLHF
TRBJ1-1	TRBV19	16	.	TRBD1	TGTGCCAGTAGTATCACAGGGGCGAGGGTCGTCACTGAAGCTTTCTTT	CASSITGARVVTEAFF
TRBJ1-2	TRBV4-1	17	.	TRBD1	TGCGCCAGCAGCCAAGAAGGAACTGCCGGGACAGGGTATGGCTACACCTTC	CASSQEGTAGTGYGYTF
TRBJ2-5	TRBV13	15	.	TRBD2	TGTGCCAGCAGCTTTAGACTAGCGGGTCAAGAGACCCAGTACTTC	CASSFRLAGQETQYF
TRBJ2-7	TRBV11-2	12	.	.	TGTGCCAGCAGCTTATCCCGTTACGAGCAGTACTTC	CASSLSRYEQYF
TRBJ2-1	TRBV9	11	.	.	TGTGCCAGCAGCATCGGTTCCGAGCAGTTCTTC	CASSIGSEQFF
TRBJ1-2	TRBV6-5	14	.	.	TGTGCCAGCAGTACCGACAGTTCAAAGTCGAGCTACACCTTC	CASSTDSSKSSYTF
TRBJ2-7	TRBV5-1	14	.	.	TGCGCCAGCAGCTTTGGGGGGGCTATCTACGAGCAGTACTTC	CASSFGGAIYEQYF
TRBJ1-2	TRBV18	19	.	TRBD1	TGTGCCAGCTCACCACCTTTCGGCGGGACAGGGGGTTTAAACTATGGCTACACCTTC	CASSPPFGGTGGLNYGYTF
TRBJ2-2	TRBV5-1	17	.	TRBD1	TGCGCCAGCAGCCCCCGGACAGGAACGGGTGGCACCGGGGAGCTGTTTTTT	CASSPRTGTGGTGELFF
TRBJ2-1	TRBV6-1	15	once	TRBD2	TGTGCCAGCCGTGCGGAGCGGGGGGTTTACAATGAGCAGTTCTTC	CASRAERGVYNEQFF
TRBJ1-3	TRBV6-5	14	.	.	TGTGCCAGCAGTAAAGGGAGCTCTGGAAACACCATATATTTT	CASSKGSSGNTIYF
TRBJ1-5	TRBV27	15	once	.	TGTGCCAGCTCTTATTCGGGTGGATACAATCAGCCCCAGCATTTT	CASSYSGGYNQPQHF
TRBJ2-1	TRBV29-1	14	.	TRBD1	TGCAGCGTAGCTCCAGGGGGCGCCCGCAATGAGCAGTTCTTC	CSVAPGGARNEQFF
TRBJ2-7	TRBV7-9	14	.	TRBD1	TGTGCCAGCAGCGAGAGGGACAGCTCCTACGAGCAGTACTTC	CASSERDSSYEQYF
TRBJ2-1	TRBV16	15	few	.	TGTGCCAGCAGCCCCTCATCTTCGGGGAACCAAGAGCAGTTCTTC	CASSPSSSGNQEQFF
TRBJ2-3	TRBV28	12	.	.	TGTGCCAGCGCTTCAGGGGCTCGCACGCAGTATTTT	CASASGARTQYF
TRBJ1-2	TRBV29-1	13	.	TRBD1	TGCAGCGTGCGGGACAGGGACCAGTATGGCTACACCTTC	CSVRDRDQYGYTF
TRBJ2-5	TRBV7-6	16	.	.	TGTGCCAGCAGCCCGACGGGGGGCGAATTCCAAGAGACCCAGTACTTC	CASSPTGGEFQETQYF
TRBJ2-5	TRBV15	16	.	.	TGTGCCACCAGCAGAGATTATGGCGGGGGCTGGGAGACCCAGTACTTC	CATSRDYGGGWETQYF
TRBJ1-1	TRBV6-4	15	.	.	TGTGCCAGCAGTGACTCCTGGGGGCCTTGGACTGAAGCTTTCTTT	CASSDSWGPWTEAFF
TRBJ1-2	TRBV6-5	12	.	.	TGTGCCAGCAGTTACTCAGGGGGTGGCTACACCTTC	CASSYSGGGYTF
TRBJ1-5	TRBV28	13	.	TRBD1	TGTGCCAGCAGGGACAGGGGAGATCAGCCCCAGCATTTT	CASRDRGDQPQHF
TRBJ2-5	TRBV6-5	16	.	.	TGTGCCAGCAGTTACTCTCCCTCCCGGAGCCAAGAGACCCAGTACTTC	CASSYSPSRSQETQYF
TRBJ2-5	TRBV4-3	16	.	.	TGCGCCAGCAGCCAAGACGGGAATTCGTACCAAGAGACCCAGTACTTC	CASSQDGNSYQETQYF
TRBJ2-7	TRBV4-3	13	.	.	TGCGCCAGCAGCCCAGGGGTCTCCTACGAGCAGTACTTC	CASSPGVSYEQYF
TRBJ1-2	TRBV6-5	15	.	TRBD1	TGTGCCAGCAGCCACAGGGGGCTCTCTAACTATGGCTACACCTTC	CASSHRGLSNYGYTF
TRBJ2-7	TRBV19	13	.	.	TGTGCCAGTAGTAGGACAAGCTCCTACGAGCAGTACTTC	CASSRTSSYEQYF
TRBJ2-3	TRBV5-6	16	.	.	TGTGCCAGCAGCTTGGCCAAGGGACTCCCGAGGGATACGCAGTATTTT	CASSLAKGLPRDTQYF
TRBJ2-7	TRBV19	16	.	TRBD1	TGTGCCAGTAGCCCCCTGGGACAGCCGAGCTCCTACGAGCAGTACTTC	CASSPLGQPSSYEQYF
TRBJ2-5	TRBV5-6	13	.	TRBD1	TGTGCCAGCACTTGGACAGGGGAAGAGACCCAGTACTTC	CASTWTGEETQYF
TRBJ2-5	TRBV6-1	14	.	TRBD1	TGTGCCAGCAGGATGACAGGGGTCCAAGAGACCCAGTACTTC	CASRMTGVQETQYF
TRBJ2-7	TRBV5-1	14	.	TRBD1	TGCGCCAGCAGCCGAGACAGGGGCTCCTACGAGCAGTACTTC	CASSRDRGSYEQYF
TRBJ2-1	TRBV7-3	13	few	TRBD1	TGTGCCAGCAGCAGGGACAGAGGCGATGAGCAGTTCTTC	CASSRDRGDEQFF
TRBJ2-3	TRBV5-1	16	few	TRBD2	TGCGCCAGCAGCCCGGGCACTAGCGTGGGCACAGATACGCAGTATTTT	CASSPGTSVGTDTQYF
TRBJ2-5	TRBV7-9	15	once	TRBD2	TGTGCCAGCAGCCTAAGCGGGGGTTTTCGGGAGACCCAGTACTTC	CASSLSGGFRETQYF
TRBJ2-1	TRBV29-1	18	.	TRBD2	TGCAGCGTTGGATCCGCGGGGGAGAATTCCGATTACTACAATGAGCAGTTCTTC	CSVGSAGENSDYYNEQFF
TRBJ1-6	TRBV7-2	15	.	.	TGTGCCAGCAGCTTAGGTTGGGGAGGTAATTCACCCCTCCACTTT	CASSLGWGGNSPLHF
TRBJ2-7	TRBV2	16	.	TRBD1	TGTGCCAGCGGGGCCTCTCGGACAGGGCAATCCTACGAGCAGTACTTC	CASGASRTGQSYEQYF
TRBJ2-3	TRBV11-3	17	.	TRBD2	TGTGCCAGCAGCTTAGGGCTAGCGGGGGCCACGGTAGATACGCAGTATTTT	CASSLGLAGATVDTQYF
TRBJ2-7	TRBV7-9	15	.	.	TGTGCCAGCAGCTCCCTTCGTTCAGCCCACTACGAGCAGTACTTC	CASSSLRSAHYEQYF
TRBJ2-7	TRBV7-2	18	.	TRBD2	TGTGCCAGCAGCTTAGAAAGGGCTAGCGGGGGGGCCTCCTACGAGCAGTACTTC	CASSLERASGGASYEQYF
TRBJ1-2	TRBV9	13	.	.	TGTGCCAGCAGCGTTGGTGGGGGCTGGGGCTACACCTTC	CASSVGGGWGYTF